These 9 T cell receptor beta chains were sequenced from one sample in a study of shared clonotypes between healthy human individuals. As defined, naive CD8 cells were CD45RO-negative and positively selected for CCR7, with terminally differentiated effector memory CD45RA+ cells excluded. Repertoires were generated with immunoSEQ multiplex PCR, while TCRdb's copy carries only in-frame clones and drops some. The table records about 680,000 clones, just over 90% of them present only once. Sequencing was done on a sample of naive CD8+ T cells sorted from blood. Receptors originate from a man aged 25-45 years in good health.

V usage is TRBV27 and J usage is TRBJ2-7, with a tentative D call TRBD1 (6 bases). The CDR3 covers 13 residues. The V and J ends lost 2 bases and 7 bases respectively, with 12 bases between them. Germline CDR1 MNHEY, CDR2 SMNVEV (reference sequence). CDR3 amino acids: CASSLKWGREQYF. CDR3 nucleotides: TGTGCCAGCAGTTTAAAATGGGGGCGGGAGCAGTACTTC.

This clone was found once. The chain's CDR3 is CASSSGQGVNEQYF. The CDR3 nucleotides read TGTGCCAGCAGCTCGGGACAGGGAGTAAACGAGCAGTACTTC. The V gene is TRBV7-9, the J gene TRBJ2-7, with 9 bases identical to TRBD1. The CDR3 totals 14 residues. Trimming at V came to 4 bases and at J to 5 bases, leaving 6 bases not matched to a gene. Germline CDR1 reads SEHNR; CDR2 reads FQNEAQ (reference sequence). The full variable domain, its missing parts supplied by reference TRBV7-9 and TRBJ2-7, is DTGVSQNPRHKITKRGQNVTFRCDPISEHNRLYWYRQTLGQGPEFLTYFQNEAQLEKSRLLSDRFSAERPKGSFSTLEIQRTEQGDSAMYLCASSSGQGVNEQYFGPGTRLTVT.

The V and J genes are TRBV27 and TRBJ1-2; 9 bases line up with TRBD1. Germline CDR1 reads MNHEY; CDR2 reads SMNVEV (reference sequence). The J segment lost 3 bases and the V segment lost 5 bases, leaving 4 bases of the junction unmatched. This CDR3 is 14 amino acids long. CDR3 DNA sequence: TGTGCCAGCAGTCCGAGGACAGGGGACTATGGCTACACCTTC. Its protein product is CASSPRTGDYGYTF.

The gene calls are TRBV11-1 and TRBJ2-7; TRBD1 agrees at 9 bases. V lost 0 bases and J lost 7; bases outside the gene matches: 7. CDR3 size: 15 residues. Germline assignment: CDR1 SGHAT and CDR2 FQDESV (reference sequence). CDR3 sequence: CASSLASQGAREQYF. CDR3 bases: TGTGCCAGCAGCTTAGCCTCACAGGGGGCGCGTGAGCAGTACTTC.

The rearrangement joins TRBV19 to TRBJ2-1; D is ambiguous. V dropped 4 bases and J dropped 4 bases, with 17 bases sitting between them. The CDR3 totals 16 residues. The germline V gene encodes CDR1 LNHDA and CDR2 SQIVND (reference sequence). The CDR3 loop reads CASSTPLEAAYNEQFF. The CDR3 DNA sequence: TGTGCCAGTAGTACGCCCCTAGAGGCGGCTTACAATGAGCAGTTCTTC.

In DNA form, the CDR3 reads TGTGCCAGCAGCTCGGGACAGACGACGTACTACGAGCAGTACTTC. The encoded protein is CASSSGQTTYYEQYF. The chain couples TRBV7-8 to TRBJ2-7; 7 nucleotides agree with TRBD1. CDR1 SGHVS and CDR2 FQNEAQ come from the germline V gene. The V segment lost 4 bases and the J segment 3 bases; nucleotides outside the gene matches: 9. The CDR3 spans 15 residues. Filled out from reference TRBV7-8 and TRBJ2-7, the complete variable domain reads GAGVSQSPRYKVAKRGQDVALRCDPISGHVSLFWYQQALGQGPEFLTYFQNEAQLDKSGLPSDRFFAERPEGSVSTLKIQRTQQEDSAVYLCASSSGQTTYYEQYFGPGTRLTVT.

The chain employs TRBV7-9 and TRBJ2-2; TRBD2 agrees at 11 bases. This CDR3 comprises 17 residues. V lost 1 base and J lost 1; bases outside the gene matches: 2. The V gene's germline CDR1 is SEHNR and CDR2 FQNEAQ (reference sequence). CDR3 protein: CASSLETSGKNTGELFF. Written as DNA, the CDR3 is TGTGCCAGCAGCTTAGAGACTAGCGGGAAGAACACCGGGGAGCTGTTTTTT.

A few counts support this clone. The gene calls are TRBV5-1 and TRBJ2-1, with TRBD1 matching 10 bases. This CDR3 has 15 amino acids. V gave up 3 bases and J gave up 3 bases; unmatched junction bases: 3. Germline CDR1 SGHRS, CDR2 YFSETQ. DNA for the CDR3: TGCGCCAGCAGCTGGAGGACAGGGGGCTACAATGAGCAGTTCTTC. Amino acid sequence: CASSWRTGGYNEQFF.

V is TRBV28 and J is TRBJ2-1, with TRBD2 matching 7 bases. The CDR3 consists of 13 residues. The V segment lost 5 bases and the J segment 4 bases; nucleotides outside the gene matches: 2. In germline, CDR1 is MDHEN, CDR2 SYDVKM. The CDR3 reads CASSTSEYNEQFF. Written as DNA, the CDR3 is TGTGCCAGCAGTACTAGCGAATACAATGAGCAGTTCTTC. Together with reference TRBV28 and TRBJ2-1, the CDR3 gives the full variable domain: DVKVTQSSRYLVKRTGEKVFLECVQDMDHENMFWYRQDPGLGLRLIYFSYDVKMKEKGDIPEGYSVSREKKERFSLILESASTNQTSMYLCASSTSEYNEQFFGPGTRLTVL.